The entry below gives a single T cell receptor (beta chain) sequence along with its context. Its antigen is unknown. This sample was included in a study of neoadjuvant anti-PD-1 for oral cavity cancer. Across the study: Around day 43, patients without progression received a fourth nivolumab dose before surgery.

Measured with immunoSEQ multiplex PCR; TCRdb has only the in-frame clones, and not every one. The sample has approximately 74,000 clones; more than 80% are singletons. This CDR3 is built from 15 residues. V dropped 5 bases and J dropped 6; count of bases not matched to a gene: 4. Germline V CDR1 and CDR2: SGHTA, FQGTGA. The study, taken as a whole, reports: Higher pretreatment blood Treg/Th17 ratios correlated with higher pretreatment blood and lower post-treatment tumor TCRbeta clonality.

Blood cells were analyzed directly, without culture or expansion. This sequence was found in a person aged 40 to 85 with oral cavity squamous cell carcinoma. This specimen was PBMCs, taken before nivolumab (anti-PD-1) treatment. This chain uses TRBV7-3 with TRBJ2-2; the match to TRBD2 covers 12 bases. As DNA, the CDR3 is TGTGCCAGCAGCCCACTAGCGGGGGGCGCCGGGGAGCTGTTTTTT. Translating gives CASSPLAGGAGELFF.